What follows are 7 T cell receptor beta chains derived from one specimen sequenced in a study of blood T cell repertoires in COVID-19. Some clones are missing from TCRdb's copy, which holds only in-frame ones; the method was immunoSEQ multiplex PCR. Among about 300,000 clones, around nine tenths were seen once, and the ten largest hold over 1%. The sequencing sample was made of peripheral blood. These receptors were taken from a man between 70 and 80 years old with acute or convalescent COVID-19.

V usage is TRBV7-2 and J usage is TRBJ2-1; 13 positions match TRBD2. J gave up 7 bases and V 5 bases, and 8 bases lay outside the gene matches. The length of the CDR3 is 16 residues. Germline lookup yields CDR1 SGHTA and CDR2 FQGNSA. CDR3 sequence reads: CASSPQGLAGDNEQFF. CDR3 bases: TGTGCCAGCAGCCCCCAAGGACTAGCGGGAGATAATGAGCAGTTCTTC.

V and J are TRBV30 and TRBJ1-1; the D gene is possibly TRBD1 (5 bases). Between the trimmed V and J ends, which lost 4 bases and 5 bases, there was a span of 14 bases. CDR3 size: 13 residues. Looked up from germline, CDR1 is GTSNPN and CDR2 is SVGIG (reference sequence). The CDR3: CAWKRQGSTEAFF. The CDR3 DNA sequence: TGTGCCTGGAAAAGGCAGGGTAGTACTGAAGCTTTCTTT. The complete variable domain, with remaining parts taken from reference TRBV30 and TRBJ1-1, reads SQTIHQWPATLVQPVGSPLSLECTVEGTSNPNLYWYRQAAGRGLQLLFYSVGIGQISSEVPQNLSASRPQDRQFILSSKKLLLSDSGFYLCAWKRQGSTEAFFGQGTRLTVV.

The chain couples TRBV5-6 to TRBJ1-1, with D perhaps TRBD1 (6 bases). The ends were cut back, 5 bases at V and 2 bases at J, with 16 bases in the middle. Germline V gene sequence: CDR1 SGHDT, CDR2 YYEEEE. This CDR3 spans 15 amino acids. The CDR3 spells CASRGAGVFNTEAFF. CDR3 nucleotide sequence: TGTGCCAGCAGGGGGGCAGGTGTCTTTAACACTGAAGCTTTCTTT.

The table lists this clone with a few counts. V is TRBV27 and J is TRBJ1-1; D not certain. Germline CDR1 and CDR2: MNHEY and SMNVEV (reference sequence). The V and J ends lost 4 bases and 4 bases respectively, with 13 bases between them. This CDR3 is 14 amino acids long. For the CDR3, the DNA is TGTGCCAGCAGTTCCCCATTCGAGTCCACTGAAGCTTTCTTT. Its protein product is CASSSPFESTEAFF.

The CDR3 protein is CASSQRVGDSYEQYF. The CDR3 coding sequence is TGTGCCAGCAGCCAAAGGGTAGGGGACTCCTACGAGCAGTACTTC. The rearrangement links TRBV3-1 (or the pseudogene TRBV3-2) to TRBJ2-7; TRBD1 might be the D (5 bases). Looked up from germline, CDR1 is LGHDT and CDR2 is YNNKEL (reference sequence). V was clipped by 2 bases and J by 0 bases, with 11 bases between them. The CDR3 loop spans 15 amino acids.

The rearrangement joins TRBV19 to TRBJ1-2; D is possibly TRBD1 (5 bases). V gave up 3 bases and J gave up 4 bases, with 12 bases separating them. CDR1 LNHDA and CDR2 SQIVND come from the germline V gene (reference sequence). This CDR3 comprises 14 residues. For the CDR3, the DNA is TGTGCCAGTAGTATTCCCAACAGGAGCTATGGCTACACCTTC. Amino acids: CASSIPNRSYGYTF.

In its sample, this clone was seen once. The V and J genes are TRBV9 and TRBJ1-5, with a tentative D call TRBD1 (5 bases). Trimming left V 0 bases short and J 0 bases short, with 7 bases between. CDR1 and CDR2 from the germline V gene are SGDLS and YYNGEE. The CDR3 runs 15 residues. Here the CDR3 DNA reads TGTGCCAGCAGCGTAGAGGGGAATAGCAATCAGCCCCAGCATTTT. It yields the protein CASSVEGNSNQPQHF.